This TCR beta chain came from a study of T cell responses to AZD1222 COVID-19 vaccine. Germline loops: CDR1 SGHAT, CDR2 FQNNGV. V gave up 7 bases and J gave up 6 bases; unmatched junction bases: 13. The CDR3 length is 17 residues. Assay used: immunoSEQ multiplex PCR; TCRdb lists only in-frame clones, some missing. The data show around 120,000 clones, with about 93% seen just once and 5% held by the top ten. Worth noting for this clone: Its antigen is currently unknown.

Regarding the study as a whole: Nearly half of spike-specific TCRs reportedly target unmutated variant regions. There were vaccine-associated CD4 TCRs across spike, dominant at 160-218 and 743-854.

This chain links TRBV11-2 with TRBJ2-2, with 11 nucleotides matching TRBD2. The material was peripheral blood, obtained 28 days after the second AZD1222 dose. This receptor was identified in an adult who received the AZD1222 COVID-19 vaccine. The CDR3 region has the DNA TGTGCCAGCATCCCACGTAGCGGGGGGGCGTTCCCCGGGGAGCTGTTTTTT. It translates to CASIPRSGGAFPGELFF.